Listed here are 10 T cell receptor beta chains from one sample, sequenced in a study of OX40 agonist ivuxolimab in advanced cancers. Clones were sequenced by immunoSEQ multiplex PCR, and TCRdb holds only the in-frame ones, with some missing. The table has some 87,000 clones, around 90% seen once. Material: CD4+ or CD8+ T cells sorted from blood, obtained in a trial of the OX40 agonist ivuxolimab. The source is an adult with an advanced solid tumor such as melanoma, head and neck, liver or kidney cancer.

V and J are TRBV27 and TRBJ1-1; 8 positions agree with TRBD1. In germline, CDR1 is MNHEY, CDR2 SMNVEV (reference sequence). The length of the CDR3 is 13 residues. V was pared by 6 bases and J by 4 bases, with 4 bases of the junction left unmatched. This chain's CDR3 is CASSPQGATEAFF. CDR3 sequence (DNA): TGTGCCAGCAGCCCCCAGGGGGCCACTGAAGCTTTCTTT.

The V and J genes are TRBV9 and TRBJ2-7, with TRBD2 identical over 7 bases. The CDR3 has 15 amino acids. Trimming took 0 bases from V and 1 from J; bases not matched to a gene: 4. Germline V gene lookup returns CDR1 SGDLS and CDR2 YYNGEE. The CDR3 loop is CASSVGASGSYEQYF. The CDR3 DNA is TGTGCCAGCAGCGTAGGGGCTAGCGGATCCTACGAGCAGTACTTC.

The chain has TRBV7-6 and TRBJ2-5, with D possibly matching TRBD2 (6 bases). Trimming took 1 base from V and 0 from J, leaving 9 bases between them. CDR1 is SGHVS and CDR2 is FNYEAQ in the germline V gene. This CDR3 contains 15 residues. This CDR3 reads CASSLVVADQETQYF. In DNA form, the CDR3 reads TGTGCCAGCAGCTTAGTAGTAGCGGACCAAGAGACCCAGTACTTC.

J is TRBJ2-1 and V is TRBV10-3; 11 nucleotides align to TRBD2. J lost 7 bases, V lost 0 bases, and 8 bases had no gene match. The CDR3 is 17 residues long. The germline gives CDR1 ENHRY, CDR2 SYGVKD. The CDR3 DNA reads as TGTGCCATCAGTGAGTCTAGCGGGAGGGGTCTTAGGAATGAGCAGTTCTTC. It is translated as CAISESSGRGLRNEQFF.

V gene TRBV11-3 combines with J gene TRBJ2-3, with TRBD1 identical over 7 bases. Germline V gene sequence: CDR1 SGHNT, CDR2 YENEEA. This CDR3 has 13 amino acids. Trimming at V came to 1 base and at J to 10 bases, leaving 5 bases not matched to a gene. The CDR3 is CASSLGTGLPQYF. Written as DNA, the CDR3 is TGTGCCAGCAGCTTAGGGACAGGTCTCCCGCAGTATTTT.

The V gene is TRBV9, the J gene TRBJ2-7, with D unclear. Germline V gives CDR1 SGDLS, CDR2 YYNGEE. The CDR3 is 14 residues long. V was clipped by 3 bases and J by 6 bases, with 16 bases between them. CDR3 region: CASSAQTGTLEQYF. The CDR3 region has the DNA TGTGCCAGCAGCGCCCAGACTGGCACCCTCGAGCAGTACTTC.

As DNA, the CDR3 is TGTGCCAGCAGCTCCGTGGCCGGGGAGCTGTTTTTT. Amino acids: CASSSVAGELFF. The V and J genes are TRBV5-6 and TRBJ2-2; D gene uncertain. This CDR3 is built from 12 residues. V lost 3 bases and J 6 bases, leaving 6 bases between the germline ends. Germline V gene data show CDR1 as SGHDT and CDR2 as YYEEEE. Complete variable domain (other parts from reference TRBV5-6 and TRBJ2-2): DAGVTQSPTHLIKTRGQQVTLRCSPKSGHDTVSWYQQALGQGPQFIFQYYEEEERQRGNFPDRFSGHQFPNYSSELNVNALLLGDSALYLCASSSVAGELFFGEGSRLTVL.

The chain employs TRBV5-1 and TRBJ2-3, with D possibly being TRBD1 (5 bases). The V and J ends lost 0 bases and 2 bases respectively, with 7 bases between them. Germline V gene sequence: CDR1 SGHRS, CDR2 YFSETQ. CDR3 length equals 14 residues. The chain's CDR3 is CASSLGQLTDTQYF. The DNA for the CDR3 is TGCGCCAGCAGCTTGGGACAGCTCACAGATACGCAGTATTTT.

The J gene is TRBJ1-6, the V gene TRBV28; no firm D call. Trimming removed 1 base from V and 9 bases from J, with 16 bases in between. The CDR3 has 16 amino acids. Germline CDR1 is MDHEN and CDR2 is SYDVKM. The CDR3 nucleotides read TGTGCCAGCAGTTTATCCAGCGCGGGTCTGACTTCACCCCTCCACTTT. Translating it yields CASSLSSAGLTSPLHF.

The CDR3 DNA reads TGTGCCAGCAGCTTTACAGGGAGGGAGCAGTACTTC. Encoded protein: CASSFTGREQYF. This rearrangement joins TRBV7-2 to TRBJ2-7; possibly TRBD1 or TRBD2 for D (6 bases each). Germline CDR1 and CDR2: SGHTA and FQGNSA. The CDR3 has 12 amino acids. Trimming removed 3 bases from V and 7 bases from J, with 10 bases in between.